Here is one T cell receptor beta chain with its context. It has no known antigen specificity. No base-level quality is on record; no much larger clone is a single base apart. Preparation of the library involved PCR. The listed sequencing device is Illumina HiSeq 2500. Molecular barcoding was employed in the preparation of TCR libraries, with unique molecular identifiers being used to normalize TCRbeta repertoire quantification. TCRdb ran its own pipeline on the public reads, namely fastp trimming at Q25 and MiXCR clone calling, and kept in-frame beta chains. Every CDR3 protein is listed once, alongside the most common genes and DNA of its rows. The sample records fewer than 750,000 distinct CDR3 sequences, over 25% of which are singletons. Together, the top ten hold around a third of the sample. This record comes from a study of T-cell reconstitution after alpha-beta-depleted transplantation in children (dated by TCRdb to about 2016). About the study as a whole: Using TCR repertoire profiling, the study followed T-cell immune reconstitution in a quantitative way in children after TCRalphabeta/CD19-depleted allogeneic hematopoietic cell transplantation.

Per the germline V gene (reference sequence), MNHEY is the CDR1 and SMNVEV is the CDR2. The junction shows trimming of 2 bases on V and 5 bases on J, plus 13 bases between the germline ends. Spanning cysteine to phenylalanine, the CDR3 consists of 15 amino acids. The retained sequence is limited to the CDR3, 45 bases, with the frame set at the first base. The sample's treatment or condition, from its label and the paper: allogeneic hematopoietic cell transplantation with graft depleted of TCRalphabeta T cells and CD19 B cells. TCRalphabeta/CD19-depleted allogeneic hematopoietic cell grafts were given to the transplant recipients, all of whom were children. What the research found in general, with its limitations: Over subsequent months, a decline in hyperexpanded clone frequencies was noted, and after one year, T-cell counts and TCRbeta diversity were mostly ascribed to newly produced T cells. In some patients, the high TCRbeta diversity seen at day 60 was put down to recipient T cells and intrathymic progenitors that had survived conditioning. About two months after transplant, the apparently early recovery of alphabetaT-cell counts reportedly depended on just several hundred clones that had expanded rapidly and came from non-depleted graft cells.

The rearranged chain carries TRBV27 and TRBJ2-1, with a tentative D gene TRBD1 over 5 matching bases. The material was PBMCs, obtained before TCRalphabeta/CD19-depleted stem cell transplant. The receptor comes from a boy less than two years old with Wiskott-Aldrich syndrome, due to receive a stem cell transplant. Here is the DNA: TGTGCCAGCAGTTTAAACAGGCATCTTAACAATGAGCAGTTCTTC. This encodes CASSLNRHLNNEQFF.